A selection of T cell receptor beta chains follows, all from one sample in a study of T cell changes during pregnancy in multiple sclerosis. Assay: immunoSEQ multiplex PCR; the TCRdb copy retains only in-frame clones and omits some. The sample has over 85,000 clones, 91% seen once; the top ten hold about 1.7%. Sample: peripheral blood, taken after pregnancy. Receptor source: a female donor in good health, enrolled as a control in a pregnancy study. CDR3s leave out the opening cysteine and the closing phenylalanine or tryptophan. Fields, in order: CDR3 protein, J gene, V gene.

ASSWGVTGDLYGYT	TRBJ1-2	TRBV27
ASSSGTYSYEQY	TRBJ2-7	TRBV5-1
ASSKNPGQAILTDTQY	TRBJ2-3	TRBV7-7
AWRRGSNQPQH	TRBJ1-5	TRBV30
ASSPGLNNEQF	TRBJ2-1	TRBV4-2
ASTQGYGEQETQY	TRBJ2-5	TRBV7-9
ASSSQGFYGYT	TRBJ1-2	TRBV28
ASKRDRPAGTQY	TRBJ2-5	TRBV11-2
ASSIRTGGMNTEAF	TRBJ1-1	TRBV19
ASSLRGDFYNEQF	TRBJ2-1	TRBV7-2
SVEVGGKVMGTTNEKLF	TRBJ1-4	TRBV29-1
ASSLGILSGETQY	TRBJ2-5	TRBV7-3
ASSQVGGQGTGELF	TRBJ2-2	TRBV14
ASSYSANTEAF	TRBJ1-1	TRBV6-5
ASSFPGANSPLH	TRBJ1-6	TRBV27
ASRGGPKGETQY	TRBJ2-5	TRBV5-1
ASSLPAGKVEAF	TRBJ1-1	TRBV28
SALTDTQY	TRBJ2-3	TRBV20-1
ASSVEGGSAEAF	TRBJ1-1	TRBV9
ASSLVASGWTGANVLT	TRBJ2-6	TRBV7-6
ASTPVVRDTEAF	TRBJ1-1	TRBV5-5
ASSQTRRGRETQY	TRBJ2-5	TRBV7-8
SARTGPSLH	TRBJ1-6	TRBV20-1
ASSHRSSGNTIY	TRBJ1-3	TRBV11-1
ASSLIEASGGAIGTDTQY	TRBJ2-3	TRBV27
ASSLTPDEQY	TRBJ2-7	TRBV5-1
ASSRGEDRGYEQY	TRBJ2-7	TRBV5-1
AISGMQSEAF	TRBJ1-1	TRBV10-3
ASTKGGTDFGELF	TRBJ2-2	TRBV19
ASSPTPGGVYEQY	TRBJ2-7	TRBV11-1
ASSSGQEQETQY	TRBJ2-5	TRBV7-9
ASSQEQVNQPQH	TRBJ1-5	TRBV4-1
ASSELRGQNNSPLH	TRBJ1-6	TRBV25-1
ASSSRGVTDTQY	TRBJ2-3	TRBV19
ASSFIGPKSIYGYT	TRBJ1-2	TRBV27
APRGLFPEAF	TRBJ1-1	TRBV6-5
ASSRDSGTDTQY	TRBJ2-3	TRBV5-1
ASSLEIRGRALNTEAF	TRBJ1-1	TRBV7-6
ASSPIGTFLNTEAF	TRBJ1-1	TRBV14
ASRSGSGNTIY	TRBJ1-3	TRBV7-9
ASSVEGARRDTIY	TRBJ1-3	TRBV9
ASSPTTAWGYEQY	TRBJ2-7	TRBV5-4
SATAGGSRF	TRBJ2-1	TRBV20-1
ASSLQQGSQPQH	TRBJ1-5	TRBV7-2
ASSIDLGGQHNQPQH	TRBJ1-5	TRBV19
ASRSTYEQY	NA	TRBV6-6
ASSPGERHAF	TRBJ1-1	TRBV18
ASRTRGNTIY	TRBJ1-3	TRBV2
SVEYLNNEQF	TRBJ2-1	TRBV29-1
ASSLSIDEKLF	TRBJ1-4	TRBV18